This T cell receptor beta chain was identified in a study of T cell responses to AZD1222 COVID-19 vaccine. Study-wide findings and caveats: Spike-specific TCR breadth and depth grew following two AZD1222 doses.

This table comes from immunoSEQ multiplex PCR, and its TCRdb copy is limited to in-frame clones, with some not included. The data show 65,000 to 80,000 clones, with around nine tenths seen just once and approximately 4.2% held by the top ten. This clone is a singleton in its sample. Its target is unknown. The clonotype was recovered from an adult in good health. The sample was peripheral blood, taken on day 0 of AZD1222 vaccination.

The DNA for the CDR3 is TGCAGCGCCATTTGGGGAAACACCATATATTTT. Residues: CSAIWGNTIYF. V gene TRBV29-1 combines with J gene TRBJ1-3; D not certain. Germline CDR1 SQVTM, CDR2 ANQGSEA. The V and J ends lost 7 bases and 4 bases respectively, with 8 bases between them. The CDR3 spans 11 residues.